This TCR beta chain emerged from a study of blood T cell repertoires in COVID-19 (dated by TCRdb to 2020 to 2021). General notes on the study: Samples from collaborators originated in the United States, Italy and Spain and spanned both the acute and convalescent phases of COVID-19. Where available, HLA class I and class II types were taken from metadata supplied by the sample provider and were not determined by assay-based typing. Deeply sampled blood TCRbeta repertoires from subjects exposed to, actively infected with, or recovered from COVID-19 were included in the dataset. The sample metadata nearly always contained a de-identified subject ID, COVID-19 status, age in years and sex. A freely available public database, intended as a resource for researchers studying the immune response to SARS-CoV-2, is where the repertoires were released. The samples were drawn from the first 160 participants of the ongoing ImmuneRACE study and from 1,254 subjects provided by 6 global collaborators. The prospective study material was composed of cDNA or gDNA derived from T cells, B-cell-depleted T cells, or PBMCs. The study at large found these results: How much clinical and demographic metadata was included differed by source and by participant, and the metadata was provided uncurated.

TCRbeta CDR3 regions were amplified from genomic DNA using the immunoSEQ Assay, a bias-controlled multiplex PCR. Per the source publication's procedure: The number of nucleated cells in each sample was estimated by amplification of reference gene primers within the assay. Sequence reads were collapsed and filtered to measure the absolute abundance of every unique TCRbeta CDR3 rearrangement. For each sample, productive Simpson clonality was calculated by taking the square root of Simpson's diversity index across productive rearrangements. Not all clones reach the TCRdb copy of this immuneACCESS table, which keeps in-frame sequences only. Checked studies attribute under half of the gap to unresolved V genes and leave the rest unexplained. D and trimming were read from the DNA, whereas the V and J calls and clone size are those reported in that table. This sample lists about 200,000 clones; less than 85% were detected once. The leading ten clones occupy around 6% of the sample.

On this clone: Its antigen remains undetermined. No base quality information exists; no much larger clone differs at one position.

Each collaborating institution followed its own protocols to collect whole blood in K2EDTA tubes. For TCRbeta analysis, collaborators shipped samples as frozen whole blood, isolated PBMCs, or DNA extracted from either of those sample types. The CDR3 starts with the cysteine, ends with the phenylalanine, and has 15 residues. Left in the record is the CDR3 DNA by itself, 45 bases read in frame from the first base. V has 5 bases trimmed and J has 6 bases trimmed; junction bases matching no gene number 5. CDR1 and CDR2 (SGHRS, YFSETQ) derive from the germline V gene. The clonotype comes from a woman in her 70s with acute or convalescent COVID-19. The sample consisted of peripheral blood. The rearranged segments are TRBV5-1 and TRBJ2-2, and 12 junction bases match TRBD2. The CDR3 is CASRPGTSGSGELFF. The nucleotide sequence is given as TGCGCCAGCAGGCCCGGGACTAGCGGGTCCGGGGAGCTGTTTTTT.